The 17 T cell receptor beta chains below come from one sample, sequenced in a study of CD8+CD57+ T cells in acquired aplastic anemia. Those patients picked for sequencing had displayed CD8+CD57+ cell expansion on flow cytometry. Genomic DNA provided the template from which TCR beta VDJ and CDR3 profiles were obtained. In TCRdb, the reads were re-called with MiXCR into one record per CDR3 protein. The data show about 270,000 distinct CDR3 sequences, roughly 82% seen once. The sample consisted of sorted CD4+, CD8+, or CD8+CD57+ T cells (not recorded which) from PBMCs. These receptors were obtained from a human donor with aplastic anemia.

This clonotype was detected only a few times. This chain links TRBV7-8 with TRBJ1-5; no definite D call. Germline CDR1 SGHVS, CDR2 FQNEAQ. The CDR3 extends over 14 amino acids. V dropped 0 bases and J dropped 13 bases, with 16 bases sitting between them. This CDR3 reads CASSLAGGNDTQHF. CDR3 coding DNA: TGTGCCAGCAGCTTAGCGGGTGGCAATGATACGCAGCATTTT.

This clonotype has ten or more counts. V is TRBV29-1 and J is TRBJ1-2; 9 bases match TRBD1. The ends lost 0 bases at V and 4 bases at J; junction bases unmatched: 6. CDR3 size: 15 residues. The V gene's germline CDR1 is SQVTM and CDR2 ANQGSEA. CDR3 in DNA: TGCAGCGTTGAAGATCGTGGACAGGGGAGCTATGGCTACACCTTC. It specifies CSVEDRGQGSYGYTF.

To note about this clonotype: No conserved phenylalanine or tryptophan is present at the end of the CDR3, so a read error is the likely explanation. The DNA is left out, because the CDR3 cannot be placed on it with certainty; the CDR3 is given as TCRdb lists it. The genes are TRBV7-9 and TRBJ1-2; TRBD1 is the table's D call and was not checked against the DNA. Termini included, the CDR3 measures 13 amino acids. Germline V gene lookup returns CDR1 SEHNR and CDR2 FQNEAQ (reference sequence). The CDR3 reads CASSSSDTQYFAP.

In its sample, this clonotype was seen a few times. V usage is TRBV7-3 and J usage is TRBJ2-1, with TRBD2 as a possible D gene (6 bases). Judging by the DNA end, TRBJ2-5 fits better; the J call may be wrong. The CDR3 is 14 amino acids. CDR1 and CDR2 from the germline V gene are SGHTA and FQGTGA. In DNA, the CDR3 is TGTGCCAGCAGTTGGGAGGATGGTAATAATGCCCAGTACTTC. This encodes CASSWEDGNNAQYF.

Notes on this clonotype: The junction differs from germline at one of its ends, possibly a read error. The chain carries TRBV9 and TRBJ2-3; tentatively, D is TRBD2 (6 bases). CDR1 and CDR2 (germline): SGDLS, YYNGEE. CDR3 size: 14 residues. The CDR3 reads CASSFAGSPVTKYF. The CDR3 DNA reads as TGTGCCAGCAGCTTCGCGGGAAGCCCCGTTACGAAGTATTTT.

Written as DNA, the CDR3 is TGTGCCAGCAGCTCAGCGGGAGGCGCCGATAAGCAGTATACCTTC. It yields the protein CASSSAGGADKQYTF. The chain uses TRBV7-8 and TRBJ1-2; D is uncertain. V lost 4 bases and J lost 14, with 26 bases in between. The CDR3 is made up of 15 amino acids. Germline V gene sequence: CDR1 SGHVS, CDR2 FQNEAQ.

The rearrangement links TRBV9 to TRBJ2-7; a weak D match, TRBD1 (6 bases). Germline V gives CDR1 SGDLS, CDR2 YYNGEE. The CDR3 has 18 amino acids. The germline V and J ends were trimmed by 1 base and 1 base, with 21 bases remaining between them. CDR3 in DNA: TGTGCCAGCAGCGTACGTGGACAGAGCACAGATACGTCCTACGAGCAGTACGTC. It encodes CASSVRGQSTDTSYEQYV.

The CDR3 is CASSFHLDGTALSDTQYF. DNA for the CDR3: TGTGCCAGCAGCTTTCATCTTGACGGGACAGCCCTTTCAGATACGCAGTATTTT. The chain recombines TRBV7-8 with TRBJ2-3, with 7 bases lining up with TRBD1. The CDR3 contains 18 residues. Germline-derived CDR1 and CDR2 are SGHVS and FQNEAQ. Unmatched junction bases numbered 16, after V lost 3 bases and J lost 4 bases.

The genes are TRBV5-1 and TRBJ2-6; D is uncertain. Germline assignment: CDR1 SGHRS and CDR2 YFSETQ. The germline V and J ends were trimmed by 3 bases and 1 base, with 20 bases remaining between them. The CDR3 has 19 residues. CDR3 amino acids: CASSYGRSVGVSGANVLTF. The CDR3 DNA reads TGCGCCAGCAGCTATGGACGGTCGGTTGGGGTATCTGGGGCCAACGTCCTGACTTTC. Combining the CDR3 with reference TRBV5-1 and TRBJ2-6 gives the whole variable domain KAGVTQTPRYLIKTRGQQVTLSCSPISGHRSVSWYQQTPGQGLQFLFEYFSETQRNKGNFPGRFSGRQFSNSRSEMNVSTLELGDSALYLCASSYGRSVGVSGANVLTFGAGSRLTVL.

On this clonotype itself: Relative to the germline gene, one junction end is altered; a read error may explain this. The V and J genes are TRBV7-9 and TRBJ2-3; D gene uncertain. This CDR3 comprises 14 residues. CDR1 is SEHNR and CDR2 is FQNEAQ in the germline V gene (reference sequence). CDR3 loop: CASSLGSYHSPQYF. CDR3 sequence (DNA): TGTGCCAGCAGCTTGGGTTCCTATCATTCACCCCAGTACTTT.

DNA of the CDR3: TGTGCCAGAAGCGTGGCTAGGGAGACCCAGTACTTC. Amino acid sequence: CARSVARETQYF. The V gene is TRBV7-2, the J gene TRBJ2-5; D remains unclear. Germline CDR1 SGHTA, CDR2 FQGNSA. V was clipped by 9 bases and J by 5 bases, with 13 bases between them. The CDR3 has 12 amino acids. The variable domain in full, with the rest retrieved from reference TRBV7-2 and TRBJ2-5, is GAGVSQSPSNKVTEKGKDVELRCDPISGHTALYWYRQSLGQGLEFLIYFQGNSAPDKSGLPSDRFSAERTGGSVSTLTIQRTQQEDSAVYLCARSVARETQYFGPGTRLLVL.

The chain has TRBV11-1 and TRBJ1-1; TRBD1 matches 11 bases. Germline assignment: CDR1 SGHAT and CDR2 FQDESV (reference sequence). There are 12 residues in the CDR3. With V trimmed by 11 bases and J by 2 bases, 1 base remained unmatched. Written as DNA, the CDR3 is TGTGCCGGACAGGGGGCAAACACTGAAGCTTTCTTT. The encoded protein is CAGQGANTEAFF.

A word on this clonotype: In this CDR3 the conserved last residue, phenylalanine or tryptophan, is missing, so a read error is likely. The genes are TRBV10-3 and TRBJ2-2, with 9 bases identical to TRBD2. The CDR3 totals 15 residues. Per germline, CDR1 ENHRY and CDR2 SYGVKD. In DNA, the CDR3 is TGTGCCACCAGTGAGTTAGCGGGAGACCCCGTGGAGCTGTTTTTG. This sequence encodes CATSELAGDPVELFL.

As to this clonotype: Mismatch with germline at one junction end may stem from a read error. The gene calls are TRBV7-8 and TRBJ2-3; D is unclear. Germline assignment: CDR1 SGHVS and CDR2 FQNEAQ. The CDR3 length is 14 residues. For the CDR3, the DNA is TGTGCCAGCAGCTTTCGTCCAGCCGCAGCAGCGCTGTCTTTT. Protein product: CASSFRPAAAALSF.

This chain links TRBV2 with TRBJ2-5; 7 nucleotides match TRBD1. The tail of the sequence fits TRBJ1-1 better, so the J call may be wrong. Germline V lookup: CDR1 SNHLY, CDR2 FYNNEI. The CDR3 loop spans 15 amino acids. The CDR3 nucleotides read TGTGCCAGCAGCGCGGAGGGGGCCGGGGACACTGAAGCTTTCTTT. It is translated as CASSAEGAGDTEAFF.

The chain carries TRBV5-1 and TRBJ1-2; D uncertain. V gave up 0 bases and J gave up 4 bases, with 13 bases separating them. Germline lookup yields CDR1 SGHRS and CDR2 YFSETQ. CDR3 size: 15 residues. The CDR3 DNA sequence: TGCGCCAGCAGCTTGGTAGCGACCAGCGCCTATGGCTACACCTTC. Translated: CASSLVATSAYGYTF.

The chain couples TRBV7-2 to TRBJ2-1, with 7 bases fitting TRBD2. Trimming cost V 2 bases and J 8 bases; bases outside gene matches: 12. The length of the CDR3 is 16 residues. Germline V gene data show CDR1 as SGHTA and CDR2 as FQGNSA. The CDR3 spells CASSLFTGGSNDEQFF. In DNA, the CDR3 is TGTGCCAGCAGCTTATTTACGGGGGGATCCAACGATGAGCAGTTCTTC.